A selection of T cell receptor beta chains follows, all from one sample in a study of cytomegalovirus exposure and HLA in healthy donors. Sequenced by immunoSEQ multiplex PCR; TCRdb stores in-frame clones only, minus some. This sample has approximately 130,000 clones, with about 85% found just once. What was sequenced was PBMCs. The receptors were sampled from a woman aged 25 to 39 in good health and CMV-seronegative. Both conserved end residues are part of each CDR3. D genes are given only for firm matches. Clone size is not always given. Where it is, it says once, few, many or a class for expanded clones.

CDR3 length: 11
clone size: -
J gene: TRBJ1-2
D gene: -
V gene: TRBV2
CDR3 protein: CASSGGPVYTF
CDR3 DNA: TGTGCCAGCAGTGGCGGCCCGGTCTACACCTTC

CDR3 length: 15
clone size: few
J gene: TRBJ1-5
D gene: TRBD1
V gene: TRBV6-6
CDR3 protein: CASSLQSRGLQPQHF
CDR3 DNA: TGTGCCAGCAGCCTACAGTCCAGGGGGCTTCAGCCCCAGCATTTT

CDR3 length: 15
clone size: -
J gene: TRBJ1-4
D gene: TRBD1
V gene: TRBV7-2
CDR3 protein: CASSSDRAANEKLFF
CDR3 DNA: TGTGCCAGCAGCTCCGACAGGGCGGCTAATGAAAAACTGTTTTTT

CDR3 length: 13
clone size: few
J gene: TRBJ1-5
D gene: -
V gene: TRBV18
CDR3 protein: CASRPAGNQPQHF
CDR3 DNA: TGTGCCAGTAGACCAGCGGGCAATCAGCCCCAGCATTTT

CDR3 length: 14
clone size: -
J gene: TRBJ2-5
D gene: TRBD1
V gene: TRBV5-4
CDR3 protein: CASSLGQGDETQYF
CDR3 DNA: TGTGCCAGCAGCTTGGGACAGGGGGATGAGACCCAGTACTTC

CDR3 length: 16
clone size: many
J gene: TRBJ2-7
D gene: TRBD1
V gene: TRBV6-5
CDR3 protein: CASSYEGAGGAHEQYF
CDR3 DNA: TGTGCCAGCAGTTACGAGGGAGCAGGGGGTGCCCACGAGCAGTACTTC

CDR3 length: 13
clone size: once
J gene: TRBJ2-3
D gene: -
V gene: TRBV29-1
CDR3 protein: CSVDGGTLDTQYF
CDR3 DNA: TGCAGCGTTGATGGCGGGACGCTAGATACGCAGTATTTT

CDR3 length: 15
clone size: -
J gene: TRBJ2-1
D gene: TRBD2
V gene: TRBV19
CDR3 protein: CASSLRGVSYNEQFF
CDR3 DNA: TGTGCCAGTAGTCTCCGGGGGGTCTCCTACAATGAGCAGTTCTTC

CDR3 length: 13
clone size: -
J gene: TRBJ1-5
D gene: -
V gene: TRBV19
CDR3 protein: CASSIVEGQPQHF
CDR3 DNA: TGTGCCAGTAGTATTGTTGAGGGTCAGCCCCAGCATTTT

CDR3 length: 14
clone size: -
J gene: TRBJ1-6
D gene: TRBD1
V gene: TRBV6-1
CDR3 protein: CASMGQPYNSPLHF
CDR3 DNA: TGTGCCAGCATGGGACAGCCATATAATTCACCCCTCCACTTT

CDR3 length: 15
clone size: once
J gene: TRBJ1-4
D gene: -
V gene: TRBV5-6
CDR3 protein: CASSLGRRANEKLFF
CDR3 DNA: TGTGCCAGCAGCTTGGGACGGAGAGCTAATGAAAAACTGTTTTTT

CDR3 length: 15
clone size: once
J gene: TRBJ2-7
D gene: TRBD1
V gene: TRBV27
CDR3 protein: CASRLGQGGSYEQYF
CDR3 DNA: TGTGCCAGCAGACTAGGACAGGGAGGCTCCTACGAGCAGTACTTC

CDR3 length: 14
clone size: -
J gene: TRBJ2-3
D gene: TRBD1
V gene: TRBV18
CDR3 protein: CASSPDRVTDTQYF
CDR3 DNA: TGTGCCAGCTCACCGGACAGGGTCACAGATACGCAGTATTTT

CDR3 length: 16
clone size: -
J gene: TRBJ1-2
D gene: -
V gene: TRBV7-8
CDR3 protein: CASSSRRDDSNYGYTF
CDR3 DNA: TGTGCCAGCAGCTCGCGGCGGGACGACTCTAACTATGGCTACACCTTC

CDR3 length: 16
clone size: -
J gene: TRBJ2-1
D gene: TRBD2
V gene: TRBV15
CDR3 protein: CATSRDPASGVGKQFF
CDR3 DNA: TGTGCCACCAGCAGAGATCCGGCTAGCGGGGTGGGGAAGCAGTTCTTC

CDR3 length: 15
clone size: -
J gene: TRBJ2-1
D gene: -
V gene: TRBV7-8
CDR3 protein: CASSPLRFSYNEQFF
CDR3 DNA: TGTGCCAGCAGCCCCCTCCGGTTCTCCTACAATGAGCAGTTCTTC

CDR3 length: 14
clone size: -
J gene: TRBJ1-2
D gene: TRBD1
V gene: TRBV7-9
CDR3 protein: CASSLNRGPYGYTF
CDR3 DNA: TGTGCCAGCAGCTTAAACAGGGGGCCCTATGGCTACACCTTC

CDR3 length: 17
clone size: -
J gene: TRBJ2-3
D gene: TRBD1
V gene: TRBV7-9
CDR3 protein: CASSLQDARTGPDTQYF
CDR3 DNA: TGTGCCAGCAGCTTACAGGATGCGAGGACAGGGCCCGATACGCAGTATTTT

CDR3 length: 16
clone size: -
J gene: TRBJ2-6
D gene: -
V gene: TRBV19
CDR3 protein: CASRRVVPSGANVLTF
CDR3 DNA: TGTGCCAGCCGTCGCGTTGTCCCATCTGGGGCCAACGTCCTGACTTTC

CDR3 length: 13
clone size: -
J gene: TRBJ2-5
D gene: -
V gene: TRBV27
CDR3 protein: CASSFLGAETQYF
CDR3 DNA: TGTGCCAGCAGTTTTCTAGGGGCGGAGACCCAGTACTTC

CDR3 length: 15
clone size: -
J gene: TRBJ1-1
D gene: -
V gene: TRBV6-1
CDR3 protein: CASSEPGIRNTEAFF
CDR3 DNA: TGTGCCAGCAGTGAACCAGGGATAAGGAACACTGAAGCTTTCTTT

CDR3 length: 13
clone size: few
J gene: TRBJ1-6
D gene: -
V gene: TRBV5-4
CDR3 protein: CASSLARASPLHF
CDR3 DNA: TGTGCCAGCAGCTTGGCCAGGGCTTCACCCCTCCACTTT

CDR3 length: 12
clone size: once
J gene: TRBJ2-1
D gene: -
V gene: TRBV19
CDR3 protein: CASSTQGHEQFF
CDR3 DNA: TGTGCCAGTAGTACGCAGGGGCATGAGCAGTTCTTC

CDR3 length: 14
clone size: -
J gene: TRBJ1-6
D gene: -
V gene: TRBV5-4
CDR3 protein: CASSQGEGDSPLHF
CDR3 DNA: TGTGCCAGCAGCCAGGGTGAAGGGGATTCACCCCTCCACTTT

CDR3 length: 14
clone size: -
J gene: TRBJ1-5
D gene: -
V gene: TRBV18
CDR3 protein: CASSPAGSHQPQHF
CDR3 DNA: TGTGCCAGCTCACCGGCCGGGAGTCATCAGCCCCAGCATTTT

CDR3 length: 14
clone size: -
J gene: TRBJ2-5
D gene: -
V gene: TRBV11-2
CDR3 protein: CASSAAVGGETQYF
CDR3 DNA: TGTGCCAGCAGCGCAGCGGTGGGGGGAGAGACCCAGTACTTC

CDR3 length: 14
clone size: -
J gene: TRBJ2-5
D gene: TRBD1
V gene: TRBV9
CDR3 protein: CASSFRDRGETQYF
CDR3 DNA: TGTGCCAGCAGCTTCCGGGACAGGGGAGAGACCCAGTACTTC

CDR3 length: 14
clone size: -
J gene: TRBJ2-1
D gene: -
V gene: TRBV7-9
CDR3 protein: CASSLAGHPKVEFF
CDR3 DNA: TGTGCCAGCAGCTTAGCTGGACATCCAAAGGTAGAGTTCTTC

CDR3 length: 16
clone size: -
J gene: TRBJ2-3
D gene: TRBD1
V gene: TRBV5-1
CDR3 protein: CASSLAWTGIADTQYF
CDR3 DNA: TGCGCCAGCAGCTTGGCCTGGACAGGAATCGCAGATACGCAGTATTTT

CDR3 length: 14
clone size: -
J gene: TRBJ2-5
D gene: TRBD1
V gene: TRBV9
CDR3 protein: CASSVGTGQETQYF
CDR3 DNA: TGTGCCAGCAGCGTAGGGACAGGGCAAGAGACCCAGTACTTC

CDR3 length: 13
clone size: -
J gene: TRBJ2-7
D gene: -
V gene: TRBV2
CDR3 protein: CASMRDIGREQYF
CDR3 DNA: TGTGCCAGCATGAGGGACATCGGCCGCGAGCAGTACTTC

CDR3 length: 15
clone size: -
J gene: TRBJ2-1
D gene: TRBD1
V gene: TRBV11-3
CDR3 protein: CASSGDRGPYNEQFF
CDR3 DNA: TGTGCCAGCAGCGGGGACAGGGGGCCATACAATGAGCAGTTCTTC

CDR3 length: 14
clone size: -
J gene: TRBJ2-7
D gene: -
V gene: TRBV7-2
CDR3 protein: CASSPGTGTREQYF
CDR3 DNA: TGTGCCAGCAGCCCCGGGACTGGGACGAGGGAGCAGTACTTC

CDR3 length: 14
clone size: -
J gene: TRBJ1-1
D gene: -
V gene: TRBV5-4
CDR3 protein: CASSRHQGGTMAFF
CDR3 DNA: TGTGCCAGCAGCCGTCACCAGGGTGGGACAATGGCTTTCTTT

CDR3 length: 15
clone size: -
J gene: TRBJ1-5
D gene: -
V gene: TRBV7-2
CDR3 protein: CASSLTWGGNQPQHF
CDR3 DNA: TGTGCCAGCAGCTTAACATGGGGGGGCAATCAGCCCCAGCATTTT

CDR3 length: 12
clone size: -
J gene: TRBJ2-7
D gene: -
V gene: TRBV29-1
CDR3 protein: CSVVGLGDEQYF
CDR3 DNA: TGCAGCGTTGTAGGGCTCGGGGACGAGCAGTACTTC

CDR3 length: 15
clone size: -
J gene: TRBJ1-4
D gene: -
V gene: TRBV4-3
CDR3 protein: CASSRLVRTNEKLFF
CDR3 DNA: TGCGCCAGCAGCCGCTTAGTGCGAACTAATGAAAAACTGTTTTTT

CDR3 length: 15
clone size: -
J gene: TRBJ1-2
D gene: -
V gene: TRBV6-5
CDR3 protein: CASSLSGRANYGYTF
CDR3 DNA: TGTGCCAGCAGCCTAAGTGGGAGAGCTAACTATGGCTACACCTTC

CDR3 length: 13
clone size: -
J gene: TRBJ2-5
D gene: -
V gene: TRBV5-1
CDR3 protein: CASSARDPRDGDF
CDR3 DNA: TGCGCCAGCAGCGCACGGGATCCGAGAGATGGGGACTTC

CDR3 length: 17
clone size: -
J gene: TRBJ2-2
D gene: -
V gene: TRBV11-2
CDR3 protein: CASSLRFGGGNTGELFF
CDR3 DNA: TGTGCCAGCAGCTTAAGATTTGGGGGAGGGAACACCGGGGAGCTGTTTTTT

CDR3 length: 15
clone size: -
J gene: TRBJ2-2
D gene: TRBD2
V gene: TRBV30
CDR3 protein: CAWSLAGGDTGELFF
CDR3 DNA: TGTGCCTGGAGTCTAGCGGGGGGCGACACCGGGGAGCTGTTTTTT

CDR3 length: 15
clone size: once
J gene: TRBJ2-7
D gene: TRBD1
V gene: TRBV5-1
CDR3 protein: CASSLLDRGFDEQYF
CDR3 DNA: TGCGCCAGCAGCTTGTTGGACAGGGGGTTTGACGAGCAGTACTTC

CDR3 length: 15
clone size: -
J gene: TRBJ2-1
D gene: TRBD2
V gene: TRBV6-6
CDR3 protein: CASIRGSGKRNEQFF
CDR3 DNA: TGTGCCAGCATCCGCGGTAGCGGGAAACGCAATGAGCAGTTCTTC

CDR3 length: 11
clone size: -
J gene: TRBJ2-1
D gene: -
V gene: TRBV2
CDR3 protein: CATLSQGEQFF
CDR3 DNA: TGTGCCACCCTCAGTCAGGGAGAGCAGTTCTTC

CDR3 length: 15
clone size: -
J gene: TRBJ1-5
D gene: -
V gene: TRBV18
CDR3 protein: CASSKGRDSNQPQHF
CDR3 DNA: TGTGCCAGCTCAAAAGGGAGGGATAGCAATCAGCCCCAGCATTTT

CDR3 length: 13
clone size: once
J gene: TRBJ1-2
D gene: -
V gene: TRBV27
CDR3 protein: CASSWASNYGYTF
CDR3 DNA: TGTGCCAGCAGTTGGGCCAGCAACTATGGCTACACCTTC

CDR3 length: 15
clone size: -
J gene: TRBJ2-1
D gene: -
V gene: TRBV5-1
CDR3 protein: CASSVRGSSYNEQFF
CDR3 DNA: TGCGCCAGCAGCGTGAGGGGGAGCTCCTACAATGAGCAGTTCTTC